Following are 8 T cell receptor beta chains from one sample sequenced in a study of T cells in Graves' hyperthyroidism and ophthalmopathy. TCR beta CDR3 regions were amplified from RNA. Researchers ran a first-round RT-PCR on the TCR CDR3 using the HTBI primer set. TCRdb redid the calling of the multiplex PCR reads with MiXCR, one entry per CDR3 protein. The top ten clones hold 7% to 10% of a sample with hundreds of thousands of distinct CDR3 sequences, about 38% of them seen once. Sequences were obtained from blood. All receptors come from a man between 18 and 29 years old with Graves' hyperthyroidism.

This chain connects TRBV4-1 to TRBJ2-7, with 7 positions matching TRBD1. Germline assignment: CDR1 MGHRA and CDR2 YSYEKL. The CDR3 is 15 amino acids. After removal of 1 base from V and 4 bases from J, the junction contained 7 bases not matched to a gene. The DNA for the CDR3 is TGCGCCAGCAGCCAAGGTCGGGGACAGCTTTACGAGCAGTACTTC. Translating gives CASSQGRGQLYEQYF.

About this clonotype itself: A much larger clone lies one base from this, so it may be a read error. CDR3 region: CASSAEAFF. CDR3 DNA: TGTGCCAGCAGCGCTGAAGCTTTCTTT. This chain links TRBV7-9 with TRBJ1-1; no clear D. With 5 bases removed from V and 6 bases from J, the gap between germline ends came to 1 base. From germline, CDR1 is SEHNR and CDR2 FQNEAQ (reference sequence). This CDR3 comprises 9 residues.

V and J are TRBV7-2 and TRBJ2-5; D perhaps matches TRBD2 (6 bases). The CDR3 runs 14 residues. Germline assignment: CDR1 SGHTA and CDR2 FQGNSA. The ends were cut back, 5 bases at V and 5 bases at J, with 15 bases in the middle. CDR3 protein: CASSLRRGMETQYF. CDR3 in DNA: TGTGCCAGCAGCCTACGGAGGGGAATGGAGACCCAGTACTTC.

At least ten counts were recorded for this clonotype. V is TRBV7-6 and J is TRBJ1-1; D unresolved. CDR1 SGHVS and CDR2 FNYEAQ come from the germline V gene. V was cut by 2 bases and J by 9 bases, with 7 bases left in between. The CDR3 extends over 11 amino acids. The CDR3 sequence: CASSLNRKAFF. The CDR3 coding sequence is TGTGCCAGCAGCTTAAATAGGAAAGCTTTCTTT.

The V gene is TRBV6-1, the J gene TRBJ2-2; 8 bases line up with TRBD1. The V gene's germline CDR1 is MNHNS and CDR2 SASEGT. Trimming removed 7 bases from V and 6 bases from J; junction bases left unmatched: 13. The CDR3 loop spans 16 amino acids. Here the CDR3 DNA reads TGTGCCAGCATCCCCTCGGACAGGGAAGGGGCCGGGGAGCTGTTTTTT. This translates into CASIPSDREGAGELFF.

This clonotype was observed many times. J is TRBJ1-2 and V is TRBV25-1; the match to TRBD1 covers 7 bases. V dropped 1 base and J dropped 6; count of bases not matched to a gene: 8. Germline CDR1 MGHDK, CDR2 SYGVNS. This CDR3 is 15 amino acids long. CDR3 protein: CASSEWLGGSHGYTF. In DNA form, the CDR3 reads TGTGCCAGCAGTGAATGGCTAGGGGGCTCGCATGGCTACACCTTC.

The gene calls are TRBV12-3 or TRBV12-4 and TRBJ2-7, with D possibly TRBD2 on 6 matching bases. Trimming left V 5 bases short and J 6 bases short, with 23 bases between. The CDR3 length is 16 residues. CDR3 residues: CASSPHGGRTVGEQYF. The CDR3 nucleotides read TGTGCCAGCAGTCCCCACGGGGGACGGACCGTTGGCGAGCAGTACTTC.

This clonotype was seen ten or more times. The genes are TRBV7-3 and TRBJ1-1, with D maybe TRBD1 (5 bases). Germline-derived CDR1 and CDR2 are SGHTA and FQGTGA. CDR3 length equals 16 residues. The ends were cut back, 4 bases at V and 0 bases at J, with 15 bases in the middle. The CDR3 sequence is CASSCLGVEMNTEAFF. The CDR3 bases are TGTGCCAGCAGCTGTCTGGGGGTCGAGATGAACACTGAAGCTTTCTTT.